Below are 32 T cell receptor beta chains sequenced from a single sample in a study of T cell responses to AZD1222 COVID-19 vaccine. This table comes from immunoSEQ multiplex PCR, and its TCRdb copy is limited to in-frame clones, with some not included. Of 55,000 to 60,000 clones listed, approximately 89% were seen once; the top ten hold approximately 20%. The input for sequencing was peripheral blood, taken on day 0 of MenACWY control vaccination. These receptors were collected from an adult in good health.

The genes are TRBV27 and TRBJ2-7, with D tentatively TRBD1 or TRBD2 (5 bases each). From germline, CDR1 is MNHEY and CDR2 SMNVEV (reference sequence). V was shortened by 2 bases and J by 0 bases, with 8 bases between the two germline ends. CDR3 length equals 14 residues. In DNA form, the CDR3 reads TGTGCCAGCAGTTTAAAAGGGACCTCCTACGAGCAGTACTTC. Protein sequence: CASSLKGTSYEQYF.

The rearrangement links TRBV7-2 to TRBJ2-1; the D is unclear. V was cut by 5 bases and J by 9 bases, with 20 bases left in between. The CDR3 is made up of 15 amino acids. CDR1 and CDR2 (germline): SGHTA, FQGNSA. CDR3 DNA sequence: TGTGCCAGCAGCCCGCAGACGCTTGGGAAGACTGAGCAGTTCTTC. Its protein is CASSPQTLGKTEQFF.

CDR3 coding DNA: TGTGCCAGTAACCCACTGGGCCCCACTAACTATGGCTACACCTTC. Translated: CASNPLGPTNYGYTF. This chain joins TRBV19 and TRBJ1-2; D is undetermined. The CDR3 spans 15 residues. Germline CDR1 LNHDA, CDR2 SQIVND (reference sequence). Trimming took 7 bases from V and 0 from J, leaving 15 bases between them.

The V and J genes are TRBV14 and TRBJ1-2; D is unresolved. Germline assignment: CDR1 SGHDN and CDR2 FVKESK. Deletions cut 7 bases from V and 8 bases from J, with 17 bases between. The CDR3 extends over 13 amino acids. CDR3 residues: CASTHAAGSGYTF. DNA for the CDR3: TGTGCCAGCACTCACGCGGCGGGCAGCGGCTACACCTTC.

The V and J genes are TRBV19 and TRBJ1-5; possibly TRBD1 for D (6 bases). CDR1 LNHDA and CDR2 SQIVND come from the germline V gene (reference sequence). Trimming removed 5 bases at V and 3 bases at J, with 14 bases between. This CDR3 comprises 15 residues. Written as DNA, the CDR3 is TGTGCCAGTAGTTTGCAGGGGCTAAACAATCAGCCCCAGCATTTT. Its translation is CASSLQGLNNQPQHF. Full variable domain (missing parts from reference TRBV19 and TRBJ1-5): DGGITQSPKYLFRKEGQNVTLSCEQNLNHDAMYWYRQDPGQGLRLIYYSQIVNDFQKGDIAEGYSVSREKKESFPLTVTSAQKNPTAFYLCASSLQGLNNQPQHFGDGTRLSIL.

The chain carries TRBV19 and TRBJ1-1; TRBD1 aligns across 9 bases. CDR3 length equals 17 residues. Germline lookup yields CDR1 LNHDA and CDR2 SQIVND (reference sequence). V was clipped by 5 bases and J by 2 bases; unmatched bases: 12. Written as DNA, the CDR3 is TGTGCCAGTAGTTCTAAAAAACCGGGACAGGGAAACACTGAAGCTTTCTTT. This translates into CASSSKKPGQGNTEAFF.

A few counts support this clone. The chain couples TRBV15 to TRBJ1-1; possible D gene TRBD1, 6 bases. CDR1 and CDR2 (germline): LNHNV, YYDKDF (reference sequence). Trimming removed 3 bases at V and 1 base at J, with 12 bases between. The length of the CDR3 is 15 residues. CDR3 protein: CATSSQDSPNTEAFF. CDR3 nucleotide sequence: TGTGCCACCAGCAGCCAGGACAGTCCGAACACTGAAGCTTTCTTT.

The V gene is TRBV7-3, the J gene TRBJ2-1, with D perhaps matching TRBD2 (6 bases). Germline V gives CDR1 SGHTA, CDR2 FQGTGA. The CDR3 covers 16 residues. V was pared by 5 bases and J by 7 bases, with 21 bases between. CDR3 in DNA: TGTGCCAGCAGCCTTCTTTCTGGGACTCCCGCGAATGAGCAGTTCTTC. Translating gives CASSLLSGTPANEQFF.

This chain links TRBV14 with TRBJ1-1; D is unresolved. Germline V gene data show CDR1 as SGHDN and CDR2 as FVKESK. The V gene lost 0 bases and the J gene lost 4 bases, with 6 bases spanning the gap. The CDR3 sequence is 13 residues long. The CDR3 DNA sequence: TGTGCCAGCAGCCAAGATTTTGGCACTGAAGCTTTCTTT. It translates to CASSQDFGTEAFF.

The V call is TRBV18, the J call TRBJ2-7, with 12 bases fitting TRBD1. This CDR3 comprises 15 residues. Germline-derived CDR1 and CDR2 are KGHSH and LQKENI. V shed 3 bases and J 4 bases; nucleotides not matched to a gene: 4. The CDR3 is CASSPGTGGHYEQYF. Here the CDR3 DNA reads TGTGCCAGCTCACCCGGGACAGGGGGCCATTACGAGCAGTACTTC.

Comment on this clone: Germline is not matched at one junction end, which may reflect a read error. The chain carries TRBV5-4 and TRBJ2-1; weak D call: TRBD2 (5 bases). Germline V CDR1 and CDR2: SGHNT, YYREEE (reference sequence). The CDR3 totals 15 residues. CDR3 DNA sequence: TGTGCCAGCAGATTGGACTCCAGCTCCTACAATGAGCAGTTCTTC. This codes for CASRLDSSSYNEQFF.

The J gene is TRBJ2-1, the V gene TRBV4-1; D possibly uses TRBD1 or TRBD2 (5 bases each). V lost 1 base and J 0 bases, leaving 10 bases between the germline ends. The CDR3 has 16 amino acids. Germline CDR1 MGHRA, CDR2 YSYEKL. The DNA of the CDR3 is TGCGCCAGCAGCCAAGCTGAGGGGAGCTCCTACAATGAGCAGTTCTTC. This sequence encodes CASSQAEGSSYNEQFF.

V usage is TRBV18 and J usage is TRBJ2-1; the match to TRBD2 covers 8 bases. CDR3 length equals 15 residues. From germline, CDR1 is KGHSH and CDR2 LQKENI. The V and J ends lost 3 bases and 5 bases, in that order; junction bases with no gene match: 6. CDR3 sequence reads: CASSPRTSYDNEQFF. DNA for the CDR3: TGTGCCAGCTCACCCCGGACTAGCTATGACAATGAGCAGTTCTTC.

The sample holds a few counts of this clone. The CDR3 DNA is TGTGCCAGTAGTAGTTGGCGGGAGGGCCGGTTCGGGGAGCTGTTTTTT. Translating it yields CASSSWREGRFGELFF. The rearrangement links TRBV19 to TRBJ2-2; 9 bases align to TRBD2. The CDR3 runs to 16 residues. V shed 4 bases, J shed 7 bases, and the junction held 10 bases outside the gene matches. Germline-derived CDR1 and CDR2 are LNHDA and SQIVND (reference sequence).

V and J are TRBV6-4 and TRBJ1-1; D is perhaps TRBD1 (6 bases). Germline values: CDR1 MRHNA, CDR2 SNTAGT. V gave up 2 bases and J gave up 1 base, with 11 bases separating them. This CDR3 has 15 residues. The CDR3 bases are TGTGCCAGCAGTGACCGACCAGGGGAGAACACTGAAGCTTTCTTT. Protein sequence: CASSDRPGENTEAFF.

For the CDR3, the DNA is TGCGCCAGCAGTCGGGAGAACCAAGAGACCCAGTACTTC. It encodes CASSRENQETQYF. The rearrangement links TRBV23-1 to TRBJ2-5; D is possibly TRBD2 (5 bases). TRBV23-1 is noted as an ORF with a role that remains uncertain. The CDR3 is 13 residues long. The V gene lost 4 bases and the J gene lost 0 bases, with 6 bases spanning the gap.

The rearrangement joins TRBV7-9 to TRBJ2-1, with TRBD2 matching 15 bases. Germline V gene sequence: CDR1 SEHNR, CDR2 FQNEAQ (reference sequence). CDR3 length equals 17 residues. The J segment lost 9 bases and the V segment lost 1 base, leaving 7 bases of the junction unmatched. CDR3 coding DNA: TGTGCCAGCAGCTTAGTGGGGACTAGCGGGAGGCTGGGTGAGCAGTTCTTC. It encodes CASSLVGTSGRLGEQFF.

This rearrangement joins TRBV7-6 to TRBJ2-6; D is perhaps TRBD1 or TRBD2 (5 bases each). This CDR3 has 16 amino acids. V lost 5 bases to trimming and J lost 2 bases, with 13 bases between them. From germline, CDR1 is SGHVS and CDR2 FNYEAQ. The DNA for the CDR3 is TGTGCCAGCAGCACGGGACCCGCAGCTGGGGCCAACGTCCTGACTTTC. As protein: CASSTGPAAGANVLTF.

V gene TRBV29-1 combines with J gene TRBJ2-1, with 10 bases lining up with TRBD2. Germline V lookup: CDR1 SQVTM, CDR2 ANQGSEA. V shed 5 bases and J 1 base; nucleotides not matched to a gene: 5. The CDR3 loop spans 15 amino acids. Here the CDR3 reads CSVPGLADSYNEQFF. CDR3 coding DNA: TGCAGCGTTCCCGGACTAGCGGATTCCTACAATGAGCAGTTCTTC.

J is TRBJ2-7 and V is TRBV14; the D gene is possibly TRBD2 (6 bases). This CDR3 is 16 amino acids long. With 4 bases removed from V and 6 bases from J, the gap between germline ends came to 22 bases. Germline V gene sequence: CDR1 SGHDN, CDR2 FVKESK. CDR3 in amino acids: CASSRKKGGAHLEQYF. As DNA, the CDR3 is TGTGCCAGCAGCCGGAAAAAGGGCGGGGCCCACCTCGAGCAGTACTTC. The variable domain in full, with the rest retrieved from reference TRBV14 and TRBJ2-7, is EAGVTQFPSHSVIEKGQTVTLRCDPISGHDNLYWYRRVMGKEIKFLLHFVKESKQDESGMPNNRFLAERTGGTYSTLKVQPAELEDSGVYFCASSRKKGGAHLEQYFGPGTRLTVT.

This chain links TRBV28 with TRBJ2-1; 9 bases match TRBD2. CDR3 length: 15 amino acids. Germline loops: CDR1 MDHEN, CDR2 SYDVKM. V lost 6 bases and J lost 0; bases outside the gene matches: 3. CDR3 bases: TGTGCCAGCAGCCTAGCGGGAAGCTCCTACAATGAGCAGTTCTTC. Translated, it gives CASSLAGSSYNEQFF.

The CDR3 DNA reads as TGTGCCAGCAGCCCGACAGGGAGGGGGGAGCAGTACTTC. Protein product: CASSPTGRGEQYF. The rearrangement joins TRBV7-2 to TRBJ2-7, with D perhaps being TRBD1 or TRBD2 (7 bases each). The length of the CDR3 is 13 residues. Trimming took off 5 bases at V and 7 bases at J, with 15 bases between the two ends. Germline loops: CDR1 SGHTA, CDR2 FQGNSA. Supplemented by reference TRBV7-2 and TRBJ2-7, the full variable domain reads GAGVSQSPSNKVTEKGKDVELRCDPISGHTALYWYRQSLGQGLEFLIYFQGNSAPDKSGLPSDRFSAERTGGSVSTLTIQRTQQEDSAVYLCASSPTGRGEQYFGPGTRLTVT.

The rearrangement joins TRBV6-4 to TRBJ2-1; 9 bases line up with TRBD2. CDR1 and CDR2 from the germline V gene are MRHNA and SNTAGT. J was trimmed by 4 bases and V by 2 bases; bases with no gene match: 3. This CDR3 comprises 15 residues. The CDR3 sequence: CASSDTSGQYNEQFF. The CDR3 DNA follows: TGTGCCAGCAGTGACACTAGCGGGCAATACAATGAGCAGTTCTTC.

This clone appeared once. The chain has TRBV27 and TRBJ2-2; D is undetermined. Trimming left V 7 bases short and J 0 bases short, with 9 bases between. CDR1 is MNHEY, CDR2 SMNVEV, per germline (reference sequence). The CDR3 has 14 amino acids. CDR3 nucleotide sequence: TGTGCCAGCACGAGATTACCGAACACCGGGGAGCTGTTTTTT. Translation: CASTRLPNTGELFF.

This chain links TRBV28 with TRBJ1-6; maybe TRBD1 (5 bases). Germline V gene sequence: CDR1 MDHEN, CDR2 SYDVKM. V dropped 2 bases and J dropped 5 bases, with 10 bases sitting between them. The CDR3 is made up of 15 amino acids. The DNA of the CDR3 is TGTGCCAGCAGTTTAAGGGGCCGCAATAATTCACCCCTCCACTTT. Encoded protein: CASSLRGRNNSPLHF.

Comments on this clone: One end of the junction does not line up with germline, which may come from a read error. The chain carries TRBV7-7 and TRBJ2-1; possible D gene TRBD1, 5 bases. CDR3 length: 15 residues. Germline V lookup: CDR1 SSHAT, CDR2 FNYEAQ (reference sequence). The CDR3 here is CASSLGADSYNEQFF. The CDR3 DNA sequence: TGTGCTAGCAGCTTAGGGGCGGATTCCTACAATGAGCAGTTCTTC.

The V call is TRBV14, the J call TRBJ2-1, with D possibly TRBD1 on 5 matching bases. Germline V gene data show CDR1 as SGHDN and CDR2 as FVKESK. This CDR3 is built from 13 residues. Trimming took 6 bases from V and 11 from J, leaving 17 bases between them. CDR3 sequence reads: CASRGQGWGQQFF. The CDR3 DNA sequence: TGTGCCAGCAGGGGCCAAGGGTGGGGCCAGCAGTTCTTC.

This chain links TRBV28 with TRBJ2-3, with 11 bases aligning to TRBD2. V shed 6 bases, J shed 0 bases, and the junction held 5 bases outside the gene matches. The CDR3 contains 16 residues. Per germline, CDR1 MDHEN and CDR2 SYDVKM. The CDR3 reads CASRSLAGGSTDTQYF. As DNA, the CDR3 is TGTGCCAGCAGATCCCTAGCGGGAGGAAGCACAGATACGCAGTATTTT.

The chain joins TRBV7-6 to TRBJ2-2; 13 bases map to TRBD2. Looked up from germline, CDR1 is SGHVS and CDR2 is FNYEAQ. The CDR3 extends over 16 amino acids. Trimming took 2 bases from V and 6 from J; bases not matched to a gene: 3. The CDR3 region has the DNA TGTGCCAGCAGCTTAAGGACTAGCGGGAGCCCCGGGGAGCTGTTTTTT. Translating gives CASSLRTSGSPGELFF. Full variable domain (missing parts from reference TRBV7-6 and TRBJ2-2): GAGVSQSPRYKVTKRGQDVALRCDPISGHVSLYWYRQALGQGPEFLTYFNYEAQQDKSGLPNDRFSAERPEGSISTLTIQRTEQRDSAMYRCASSLRTSGSPGELFFGEGSRLTVL.

The chain carries TRBV29-1 and TRBJ1-5, with no clear D. Trimming removed 4 bases from V and 3 bases from J, with 13 bases in between. The CDR3 totals 14 residues. Germline values: CDR1 SQVTM, CDR2 ANQGSEA. CDR3 region: CSVAPPGNNQPQHF. DNA for the CDR3: TGCAGCGTTGCCCCTCCTGGCAACAATCAGCCCCAGCATTTT.

V and J are TRBV19 and TRBJ1-5; 7 bases are a match to TRBD1. Germline loops: CDR1 LNHDA, CDR2 SQIVND (reference sequence). J gave up 2 bases and V 4 bases, and 5 bases lay outside the gene matches. This CDR3 spans 15 amino acids. The CDR3 loop is CASSTDQGGNQPQHF. The CDR3 nucleotides are TGTGCCAGTAGTACCGATCAGGGGGGCAATCAGCCCCAGCATTTT.

This clone was counted a single time. This rearrangement joins TRBV4-2 to TRBJ1-6; D not certain. V was pared by 6 bases and J by 5 bases, with 11 bases between. Germline assignment: CDR1 LGHNA and CDR2 YNFKEQ. This CDR3 region has 14 residues. In DNA form, the CDR3 reads TGTGCCAGCAGTCACTCGGCGGATAATTCACCCCTCCACTTT. It specifies CASSHSADNSPLHF.